This TCR beta chain was recorded in a study of prognosis after radiotherapy for stage I lung cancer. Study as a whole: Each patient with non-small cell lung cancer was deemed medically inoperable. None of the patients had concurrent treatment alongside stereotactic body radiotherapy. Whole-study results and caveats: For the expanded TCR clones, whether they were tumor-specific was not determined.

Starting from genomic DNA, TCR beta CDR3 was amplified through two-round multiplex PCR. Each TRBV and TRBJ gene had its own primer in the first PCR round. TCRdb re-called the multiplex PCR reads through MiXCR, storing one row per CDR3 protein. The sample consists of approximately 35,000 distinct CDR3 sequences, less than 35% of them appearing once. There were approximately 5.8 milliliters of peripheral blood drawn at each of two time points. Only one count was recorded for this clonotype. Its antigen is unknown. This CDR3 comprises 17 residues. Losses at the gene ends were 5 bases for V and 1 base for J; bases not matched to a gene: 11. Germline lookup yields CDR1 SGHTA and CDR2 FQGTGA.

The receptor's source is a donor aged 50 or older with non-small cell lung cancer. This material consisted of PBMCs, taken before or after stereotactic body radiation therapy (not recorded which). The V and J genes are TRBV7-3 and TRBJ2-1; TRBD2 matches at 7 bases. CDR3 in DNA: TGTGCCAGCAGCCCAAACTTGGCGGGAGATTCCTACAATGAGCAGTTCTTC. It codes for CASSPNLAGDSYNEQFF.